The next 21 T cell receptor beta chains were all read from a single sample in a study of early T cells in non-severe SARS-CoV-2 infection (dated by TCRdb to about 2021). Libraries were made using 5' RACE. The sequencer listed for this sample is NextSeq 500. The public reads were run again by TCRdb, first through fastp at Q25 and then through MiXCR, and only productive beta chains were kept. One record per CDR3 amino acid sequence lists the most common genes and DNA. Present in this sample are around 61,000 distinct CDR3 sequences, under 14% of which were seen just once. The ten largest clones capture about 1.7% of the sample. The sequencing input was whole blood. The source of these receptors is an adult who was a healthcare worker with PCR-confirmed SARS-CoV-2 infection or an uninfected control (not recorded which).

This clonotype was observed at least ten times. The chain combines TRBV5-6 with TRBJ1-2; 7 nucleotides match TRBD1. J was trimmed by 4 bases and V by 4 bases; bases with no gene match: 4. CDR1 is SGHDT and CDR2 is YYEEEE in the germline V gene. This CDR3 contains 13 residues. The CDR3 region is CASSEGQPYGYTF. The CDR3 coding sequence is TGTGCCAGCAGCGAGGGACAGCCCTATGGCTACACCTTC.

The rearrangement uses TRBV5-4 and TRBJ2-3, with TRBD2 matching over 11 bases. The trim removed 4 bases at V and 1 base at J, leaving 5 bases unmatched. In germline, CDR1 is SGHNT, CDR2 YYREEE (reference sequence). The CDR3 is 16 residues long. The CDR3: CASSVRLAGRTDTQYF. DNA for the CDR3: TGTGCCAGCAGCGTCCGACTAGCGGGGCGCACAGATACGCAGTATTTT. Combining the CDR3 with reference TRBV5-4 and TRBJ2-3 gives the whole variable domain ETGVTQSPTHLIKTRGQQVTLRCSSQSGHNTVSWYQQALGQGPQFIFQYYREEENGRGNFPPRFSGLQFPNYSSELNVNALELDDSALYLCASSVRLAGRTDTQYFGPGTRLTVL.

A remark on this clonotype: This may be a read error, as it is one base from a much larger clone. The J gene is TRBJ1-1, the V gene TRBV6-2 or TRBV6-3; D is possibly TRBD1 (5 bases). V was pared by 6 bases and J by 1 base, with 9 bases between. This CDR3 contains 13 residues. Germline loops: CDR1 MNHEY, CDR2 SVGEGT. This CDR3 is CASRDITNTEAFF. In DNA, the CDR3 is TGTGCCAGCAGGGACATTACGAACACTGAAGCTTTCTTT.

CDR3 region: CASSPDRNEQFF. The DNA of the CDR3 is TGTGCCAGCAGCCCGGACCGGAATGAGCAGTTCTTC. This rearrangement joins TRBV7-8 to TRBJ2-1; the D is unclear. Trimming stripped 5 bases from V and 7 bases from J, with 9 bases between. CDR1 and CDR2 (germline): SGHVS, FQNEAQ. The CDR3 contains 12 residues. The entire variable domain, with the rest obtained from reference TRBV7-8 and TRBJ2-1, is as follows: GAGVSQSPRYKVAKRGQDVALRCDPISGHVSLFWYQQALGQGPEFLTYFQNEAQLDKSGLPSDRFFAERPEGSVSTLKIQRTQQEDSAVYLCASSPDRNEQFFGPGTRLTVL.

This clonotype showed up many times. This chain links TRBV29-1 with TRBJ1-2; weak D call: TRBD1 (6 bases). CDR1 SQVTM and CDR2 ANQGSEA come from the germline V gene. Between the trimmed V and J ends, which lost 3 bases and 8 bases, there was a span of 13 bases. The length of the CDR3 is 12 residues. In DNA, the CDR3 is TGCAGCGTTGAGGGGGACAAGTTGGGCTACACCTTC. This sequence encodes CSVEGDKLGYTF.

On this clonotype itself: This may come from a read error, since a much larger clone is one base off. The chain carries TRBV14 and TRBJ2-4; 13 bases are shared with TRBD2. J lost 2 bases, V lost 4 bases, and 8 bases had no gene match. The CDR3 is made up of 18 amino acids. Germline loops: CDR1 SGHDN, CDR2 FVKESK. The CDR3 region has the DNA TGTGCCAGCAGCCCCACTAGCGGGGGGGCCCTAACCAAAAACATTCAGTACTTC. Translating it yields CASSPTSGGALTKNIQYF.

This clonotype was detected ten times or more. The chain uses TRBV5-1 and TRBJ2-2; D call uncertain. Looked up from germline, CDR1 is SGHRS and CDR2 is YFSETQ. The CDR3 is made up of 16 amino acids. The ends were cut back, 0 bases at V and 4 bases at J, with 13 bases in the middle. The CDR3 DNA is TGCGCCAGCAGCTTGGAGGGTCCACCTGGCACCGGGGAGCTGTTTTTT. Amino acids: CASSLEGPPGTGELFF.

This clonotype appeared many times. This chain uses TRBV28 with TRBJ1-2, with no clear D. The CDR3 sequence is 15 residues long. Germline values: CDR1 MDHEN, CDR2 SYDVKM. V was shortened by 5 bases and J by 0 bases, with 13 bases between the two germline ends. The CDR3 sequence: CASSTGGFTNYGYTF. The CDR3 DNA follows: TGTGCCAGCAGTACGGGAGGGTTCACTAACTATGGCTACACCTTC.

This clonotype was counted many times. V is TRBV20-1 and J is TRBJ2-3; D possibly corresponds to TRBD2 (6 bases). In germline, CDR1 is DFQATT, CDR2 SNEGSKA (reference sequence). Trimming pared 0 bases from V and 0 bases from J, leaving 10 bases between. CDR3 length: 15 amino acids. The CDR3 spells CSARDGGASTDTQYF. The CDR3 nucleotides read TGCAGTGCTAGAGATGGAGGGGCTAGCACAGATACGCAGTATTTT.

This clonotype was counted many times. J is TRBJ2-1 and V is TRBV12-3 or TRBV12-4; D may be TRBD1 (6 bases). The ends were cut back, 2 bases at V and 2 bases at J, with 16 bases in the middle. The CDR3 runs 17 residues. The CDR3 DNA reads TGTGCCAGCAGTTTATATGGACAGCCCATTCCCTACAATGAGCAGTTCTTC. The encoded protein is CASSLYGQPIPYNEQFF.

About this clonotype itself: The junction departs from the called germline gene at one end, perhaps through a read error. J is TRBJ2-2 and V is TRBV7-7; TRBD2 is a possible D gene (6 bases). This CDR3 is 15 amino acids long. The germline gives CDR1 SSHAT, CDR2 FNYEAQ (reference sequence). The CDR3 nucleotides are TGTGCTAGCAGCTTAGCGGAACCTCCTCGCGGGGAGCTGTTTTTT. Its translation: CASSLAEPPRGELFF.

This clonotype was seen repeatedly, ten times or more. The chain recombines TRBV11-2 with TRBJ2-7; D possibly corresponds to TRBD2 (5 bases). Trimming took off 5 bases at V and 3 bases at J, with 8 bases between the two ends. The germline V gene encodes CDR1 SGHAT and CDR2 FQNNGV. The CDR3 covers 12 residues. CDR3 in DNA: TGTGCCAGCAGCCCCGACTACTACGAGCAGTACTTC. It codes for CASSPDYYEQYF.

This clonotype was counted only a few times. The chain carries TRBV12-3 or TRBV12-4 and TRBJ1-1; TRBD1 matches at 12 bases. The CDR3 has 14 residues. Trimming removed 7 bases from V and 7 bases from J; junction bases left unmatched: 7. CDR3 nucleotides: TGTGCCAGCACCCTGGGACAGGGGGCGGTTGAAGCTTTCTTT. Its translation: CASTLGQGAVEAFF.

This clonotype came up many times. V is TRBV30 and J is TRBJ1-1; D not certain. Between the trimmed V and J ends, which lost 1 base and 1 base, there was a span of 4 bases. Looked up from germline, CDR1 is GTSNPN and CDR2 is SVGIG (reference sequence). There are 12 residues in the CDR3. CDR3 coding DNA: TGTGCCTGGAGTGATGGGAACACTGAAGCTTTCTTT. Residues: CAWSDGNTEAFF.

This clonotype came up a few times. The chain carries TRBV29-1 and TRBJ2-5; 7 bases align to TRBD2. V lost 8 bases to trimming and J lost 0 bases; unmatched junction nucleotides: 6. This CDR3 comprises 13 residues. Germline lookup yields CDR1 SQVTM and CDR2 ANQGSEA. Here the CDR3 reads CSFGEGNQETQYF. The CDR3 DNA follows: TGCAGCTTCGGGGAGGGGAACCAAGAGACCCAGTACTTC.

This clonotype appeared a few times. CDR3 loop: CSVSPGQAYEQYF. The CDR3 bases are TGCAGCGTTTCCCCGGGACAGGCCTACGAGCAGTACTTC. The genes are TRBV29-1 and TRBJ2-7; 8 nucleotides agree with TRBD1. Germline CDR1 reads SQVTM; CDR2 reads ANQGSEA. The CDR3 sequence is 13 residues long. V was pared by 5 bases and J by 2 bases, with 5 bases of the junction left unmatched.

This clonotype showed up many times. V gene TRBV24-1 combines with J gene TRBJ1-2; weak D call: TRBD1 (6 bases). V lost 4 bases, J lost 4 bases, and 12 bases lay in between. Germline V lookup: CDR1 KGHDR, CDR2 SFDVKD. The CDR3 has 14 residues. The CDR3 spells CATSDRDNAYGYTF. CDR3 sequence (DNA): TGTGCCACCAGTGACCGGGACAACGCCTATGGCTACACCTTC.

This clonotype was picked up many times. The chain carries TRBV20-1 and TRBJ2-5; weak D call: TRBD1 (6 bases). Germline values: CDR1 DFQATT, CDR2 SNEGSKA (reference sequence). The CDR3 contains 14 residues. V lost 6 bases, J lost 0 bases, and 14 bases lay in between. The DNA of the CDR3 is TGCAGTGCCGAGGACAGTCGAAACCAAGAGACCCAGTACTTC. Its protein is CSAEDSRNQETQYF.

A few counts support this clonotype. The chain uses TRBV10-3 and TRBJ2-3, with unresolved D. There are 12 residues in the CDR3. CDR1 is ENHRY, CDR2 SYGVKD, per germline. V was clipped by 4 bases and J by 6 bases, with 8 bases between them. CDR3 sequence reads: CAISGGHDTQYF. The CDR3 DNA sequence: TGTGCCATCAGTGGTGGGCACGATACGCAGTATTTT.

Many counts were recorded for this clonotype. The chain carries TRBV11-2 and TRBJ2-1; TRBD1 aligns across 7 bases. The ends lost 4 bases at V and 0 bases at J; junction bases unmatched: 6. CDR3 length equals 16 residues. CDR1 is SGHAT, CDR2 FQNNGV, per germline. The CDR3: CASSYSAGGSYNEQFF. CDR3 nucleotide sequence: TGTGCCAGCAGCTATTCGGCAGGGGGCTCCTACAATGAGCAGTTCTTC. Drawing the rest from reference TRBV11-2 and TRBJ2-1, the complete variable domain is EAGVAQSPRYKIIEKRQSVAFWCNPISGHATLYWYQQILGQGPKLLIQFQNNGVVDDSQLPKDRFSAERLKGVDSTLKIQPAKLEDSAVYLCASSYSAGGSYNEQFFGPGTRLTVL.

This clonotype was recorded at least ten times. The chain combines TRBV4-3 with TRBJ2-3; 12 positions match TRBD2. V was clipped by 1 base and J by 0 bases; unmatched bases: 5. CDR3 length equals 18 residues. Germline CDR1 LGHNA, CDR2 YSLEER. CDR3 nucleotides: TGCGCCAGCAGCCAAGGGACTAGCGGGATCCTTAGCACAGATACGCAGTATTTT. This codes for CASSQGTSGILSTDTQYF.